These 10 T cell receptor beta chains were sequenced from one sample in a study of OX40 agonist ivuxolimab in advanced cancers. To prepare the library, the immunoSEQ multiplex PCR assay was applied. Here the immuneACCESS table is served through TCRdb, limited to in-frame sequences with V and J called. Missing clones are a known gap in these copies; in checked studies unresolved V genes cover under half, and the rest lacks a known reason. The sample yields under 150,000 clones; roughly 91% were counted once. The ten most abundant clones make up 1% of the sample. The input for sequencing was CD4+ or CD8+ T cells sorted from blood, taken in a trial of the OX40 agonist ivuxolimab. The receptors originated from an adult with an advanced solid tumor such as melanoma, head and neck, liver or kidney cancer.

This clone was observed once. This rearrangement joins TRBV28 to TRBJ1-4; no reliable D call. Trimming left V 6 bases short and J 0 bases short, with 11 bases between. Germline CDR1 reads MDHEN; CDR2 reads SYDVKM. CDR3 length: 15 amino acids. Here the CDR3 DNA reads TGTGCCAGCAGATCCCTTGGTGCAACTAATGAAAAACTGTTTTTT. Protein sequence: CASRSLGATNEKLFF.

V usage is TRBV9 and J usage is TRBJ1-3; D perhaps matches TRBD1 (6 bases). V lost 4 bases to trimming and J lost 0 bases, with 20 bases between them. The CDR3 is 18 amino acids. Germline V lookup: CDR1 SGDLS, CDR2 YYNGEE. As DNA, the CDR3 is TGTGCCAGCAGCCCACGAGGAAACAGGGAGAGCTCTGGAAACACCATATATTTT. Translation: CASSPRGNRESSGNTIYF. Based on the CDR3 plus reference TRBV9 and TRBJ1-3, the full variable domain is DSGVTQTPKHLITATGQRVTLRCSPRSGDLSVYWYQQSLDQGLQFLIQYYNGEERAKGNILERFSAQQFPDLHSELNLSSLELGDSALYFCASSPRGNRESSGNTIYFGEGSWLTVV.

The V and J genes are TRBV18 and TRBJ1-4; D is unresolved. V lost 0 bases and J lost 4, with 9 bases in between. The V gene's germline CDR1 is KGHSH and CDR2 LQKENI. There are 15 residues in the CDR3. This chain's CDR3 is CASSPPSEYNEKLFF. The CDR3 DNA follows: TGTGCCAGCTCACCACCGTCGGAATATAATGAAAAACTGTTTTTT.

The chain couples TRBV28 to TRBJ1-2; 8 bases are shared with TRBD1. Germline lookup yields CDR1 MDHEN and CDR2 SYDVKM. This CDR3 region has 13 residues. After removal of 6 bases from V and 8 bases from J, the junction contained 8 bases not matched to a gene. The CDR3 nucleotides are TGTGCCAGCAGATCCGACAGGGGTTACGGCTACACCTTC. This gives the protein CASRSDRGYGYTF.

The J gene is TRBJ2-3, the V gene TRBV7-2; D gene uncertain. Germline CDR1 is SGHTA and CDR2 is FQGNSA. The V gene lost 7 bases and the J gene lost 4 bases, with 15 bases spanning the gap. This CDR3 region has 14 residues. The CDR3 DNA sequence: TGTGCCAGCACGGTCGGGCCCGTCGCAGATACGCAGTATTTT. This codes for CASTVGPVADTQYF. Complete variable domain (other parts from reference TRBV7-2 and TRBJ2-3): GAGVSQSPSNKVTEKGKDVELRCDPISGHTALYWYRQSLGQGLEFLIYFQGNSAPDKSGLPSDRFSAERTGGSVSTLTIQRTQQEDSAVYLCASTVGPVADTQYFGPGTRLTVL.

The V call is TRBV28, the J call TRBJ2-7, with 9 bases that match TRBD1. Germline trimming cut 1 base from V and 0 bases from J; bases unmatched to any gene: 1. Per the germline V gene, CDR1 is MDHEN and CDR2 is SYDVKM. The CDR3 is 15 amino acids. The CDR3 DNA follows: TGTGCCAGCAGTTTATTGGGACAGGGCTCCTACGAGCAGTACTTC. Protein product: CASSLLGQGSYEQYF.

The V call is TRBV7-9, the J call TRBJ2-7; D is possibly TRBD1 or TRBD2 (6 bases each). Trimming took off 7 bases at V and 1 base at J, with 14 bases between the two ends. The CDR3 covers 14 residues. From germline, CDR1 is SEHNR and CDR2 FQNEAQ (reference sequence). The CDR3 bases are TGTGCCAGCATAAGGGGGGAGGTGTCCTACGAGCAGTACTTC. Amino acids: CASIRGEVSYEQYF.

This clone came up once. A junction boundary mismatches the germline segment, possibly from a read error. CDR3 bases: TGTGCCAGCACCTTGGGCGGGGGAATCTACAATGAGCAGTTCTTC. It codes for CASTLGGGIYNEQFF. V usage is TRBV5-4 and J usage is TRBJ2-1, with 7 nucleotides matching TRBD2. The CDR3 is 15 amino acids. In germline, CDR1 is SGHNT, CDR2 YYREEE (reference sequence).

The chain has TRBV6-1 and TRBJ2-7, with D possibly being TRBD2 (6 bases). Trimming left V 1 base short and J 3 bases short, with 13 bases between. The germline gives CDR1 MNHNS, CDR2 SASEGT. This CDR3 spans 15 amino acids. The CDR3 reads CASSEVGPGDYEQYF. In DNA form, the CDR3 reads TGTGCCAGCAGTGAAGTTGGGCCGGGAGACTACGAGCAGTACTTC.

The chain carries TRBV15 and TRBJ2-1; D possibly uses TRBD1 or TRBD2 (6 bases each). Germline lookup yields CDR1 LNHNV and CDR2 YYDKDF (reference sequence). This CDR3 is built from 15 residues. Trimming removed 0 bases from V and 7 bases from J, with 13 bases in between. This CDR3 reads CATSRDGGPSNEQFF. The CDR3 nucleotides are TGTGCCACCAGCAGAGATGGGGGGCCGTCGAATGAGCAGTTCTTC.